What follows are 8 T cell receptor beta chains derived from one specimen sequenced in a study of T-cell reconstitution after alpha-beta-depleted transplantation in children. The authors prepared the TCRbeta library with unique molecular identifiers. Via MiXCR, TCRdb re-called the PCR reads, giving one row per CDR3 protein. This sample has fewer than 750,000 distinct CDR3 sequences; roughly 24% occur once, and the top ten carry 13% to 15%. The sample here was PBMCs, mostly from graft donor cells, taken 360 days after TCRalphabeta/CD19-depleted stem cell transplant. The receptors here all came from a boy under two years old who had a stem cell transplant for acute myeloid leukemia, so the T cells may come from the graft donor.

This clonotype was detected only once. The chain is built from TRBV27 and TRBJ2-3; unclear D gene. In germline, CDR1 is MNHEY, CDR2 SMNVEV (reference sequence). The CDR3 has 16 amino acids. Trimming removed 6 bases from V and 2 bases from J, with 18 bases in between. As DNA, the CDR3 is TGTGCCAGCAGCCTATCCGGAACCCTTTCCACAGATACGCAGTATTTT. Amino acid sequence: CASSLSGTLSTDTQYF.

This clonotype was detected a few times. This chain links TRBV7-9 with TRBJ2-3; D unresolved. Germline CDR1 reads SEHNR; CDR2 reads FQNEAQ (reference sequence). Trimming shortened V by 3 bases and J by 0 bases, and 7 bases separated the two germline ends. The CDR3 is 14 residues long. This chain's CDR3 is CASSFFKSTDTQYF. CDR3 nucleotide sequence: TGTGCCAGCAGCTTCTTCAAAAGCACAGATACGCAGTATTTT.

This clonotype has ten or more counts. V and J are TRBV29-1 and TRBJ2-5; 7 bases are a match to TRBD1. This CDR3 region has 14 residues. V shed 3 bases, J shed 4 bases, and the junction held 8 bases outside the gene matches. CDR1 and CDR2 (germline): SQVTM, ANQGSEA. The CDR3 bases are TGCAGCGTTGACCCTAGACAGGGTAGAGAGACCCAGTACTTC. Translating gives CSVDPRQGRETQYF. Supplemented by reference TRBV29-1 and TRBJ2-5, the full variable domain reads SAVISQKPSRDICQRGTSLTIQCQVDSQVTMMFWYRQQPGQSLTLIATANQGSEATYESGFVIDKFPISRPNLTFSTLTVSNMSPEDSSIYLCSVDPRQGRETQYFGPGTRLLVL.

V gene TRBV7-2 combines with J gene TRBJ2-1; 14 nucleotides agree with TRBD2. Germline V gives CDR1 SGHTA, CDR2 FQGNSA. The CDR3 sequence is 18 residues long. V lost 0 bases to trimming and J lost 4 bases; unmatched junction nucleotides: 5. CDR3 in DNA: TGTGCCAGCAGCTTAGCTGTGACTAGCGGGGGGGTGTACAATGAGCAGTTCTTC. This sequence encodes CASSLAVTSGGVYNEQFF.

Ten or more counts support this clonotype. The rearrangement uses TRBV12-3 or TRBV12-4 and TRBJ1-2; D may be TRBD1 (6 bases). This CDR3 contains 15 residues. V was cut by 3 bases and J by 3 bases, with 14 bases left in between. The chain's CDR3 is CASSFGGPYHYGYTF. CDR3 in DNA: TGTGCCAGCAGTTTCGGGGGGCCTTACCACTATGGCTACACCTTC.

The chain links TRBV20-1 to TRBJ1-4; D gene ambiguous. Germline values: CDR1 DFQATT, CDR2 SNEGSKA (reference sequence). The CDR3 consists of 15 residues. Trimming pared 6 bases from V and 1 base from J, leaving 15 bases between. The CDR3 DNA sequence: TGCAGTGCAGTACGCCGGGGAGGAACTAATGAAAAACTGTTTTTT. Amino acid sequence: CSAVRRGGTNEKLFF.

This clonotype was detected a few times. V is TRBV6-1 and J is TRBJ2-3; weak D call: TRBD1 (6 bases). This CDR3 spans 13 amino acids. Trimming removed 8 bases from V and 2 bases from J, with 11 bases in between. Germline loops: CDR1 MNHNS, CDR2 SASEGT. CDR3 DNA: TGTGCCAGCCGACAGGTAAACACAGATACGCAGTATTTT. Protein product: CASRQVNTDTQYF.

This clonotype was seen once. This chain connects TRBV20-1 to TRBJ2-5; TRBD2 aligns across 7 bases. Germline V gives CDR1 DFQATT, CDR2 SNEGSKA (reference sequence). The length of the CDR3 is 15 residues. V lost 6 bases and J lost 3; bases outside the gene matches: 13. In DNA form, the CDR3 reads TGCAGTGCCGAATCGATAACCAGCGGGGAAGAGACCCAGTACTTC. Residues: CSAESITSGEETQYF.